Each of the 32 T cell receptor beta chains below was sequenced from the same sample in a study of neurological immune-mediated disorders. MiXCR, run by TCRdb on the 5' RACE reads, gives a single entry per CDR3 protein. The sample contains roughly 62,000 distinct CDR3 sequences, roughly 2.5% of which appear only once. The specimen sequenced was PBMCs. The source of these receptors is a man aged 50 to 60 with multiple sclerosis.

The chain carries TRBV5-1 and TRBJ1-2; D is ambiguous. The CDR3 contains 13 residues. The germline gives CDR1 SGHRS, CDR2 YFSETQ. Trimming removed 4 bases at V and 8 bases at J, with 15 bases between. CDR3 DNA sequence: TGCGCCAGCAGCCAAGTCGGGGATTTGGGCTACACCTTC. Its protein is CASSQVGDLGYTF.

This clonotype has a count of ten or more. CDR3 DNA: TGTGCCAGCGGAAGGGGAGGGGAGACCCAGTACTTC. Protein: CASGRGGETQYF. This chain uses TRBV7-2 with TRBJ2-5; TRBD2 matches 7 bases. This CDR3 comprises 12 residues. Germline V gene lookup returns CDR1 SGHTA and CDR2 FQGNSA. V was clipped by 8 bases and J by 5 bases; unmatched bases: 5.

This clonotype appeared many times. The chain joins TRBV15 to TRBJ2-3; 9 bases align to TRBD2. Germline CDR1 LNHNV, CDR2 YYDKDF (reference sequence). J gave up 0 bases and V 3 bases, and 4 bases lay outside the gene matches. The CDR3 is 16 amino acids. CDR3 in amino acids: CATSSGTSLSTDTQYF. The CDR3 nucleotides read TGTGCCACCAGCAGCGGGACTAGCCTTAGCACAGATACGCAGTATTTT.

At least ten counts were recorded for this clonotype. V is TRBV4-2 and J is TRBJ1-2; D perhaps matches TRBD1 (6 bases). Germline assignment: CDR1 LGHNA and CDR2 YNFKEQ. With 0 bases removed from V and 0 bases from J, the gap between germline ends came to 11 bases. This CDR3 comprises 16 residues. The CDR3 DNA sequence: TGTGCCAGCAGCCAAGACCCAGGGGTAGCTAACTATGGCTACACCTTC. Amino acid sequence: CASSQDPGVANYGYTF.

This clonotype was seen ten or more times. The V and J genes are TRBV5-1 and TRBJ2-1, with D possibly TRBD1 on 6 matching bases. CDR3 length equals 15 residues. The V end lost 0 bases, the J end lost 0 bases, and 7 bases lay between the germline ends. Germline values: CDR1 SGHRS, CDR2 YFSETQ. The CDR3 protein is CASSLEDSSYNEQFF. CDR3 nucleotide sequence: TGCGCCAGCAGCTTGGAGGACAGCTCCTACAATGAGCAGTTCTTC.

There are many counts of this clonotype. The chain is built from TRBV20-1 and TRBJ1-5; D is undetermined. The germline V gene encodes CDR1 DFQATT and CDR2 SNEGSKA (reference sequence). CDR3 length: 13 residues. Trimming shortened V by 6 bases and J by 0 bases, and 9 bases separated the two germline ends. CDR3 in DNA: TGCAGTGCGGGCGGAATTAGCAATCAGCCCCAGCATTTT. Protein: CSAGGISNQPQHF.

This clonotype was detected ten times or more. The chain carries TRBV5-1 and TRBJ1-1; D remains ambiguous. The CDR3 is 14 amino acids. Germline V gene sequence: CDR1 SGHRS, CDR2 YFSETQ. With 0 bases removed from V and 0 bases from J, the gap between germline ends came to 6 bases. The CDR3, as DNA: TGCGCCAGCAGCTTGGGGCAGATGAACACTGAAGCTTTCTTT. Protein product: CASSLGQMNTEAFF.

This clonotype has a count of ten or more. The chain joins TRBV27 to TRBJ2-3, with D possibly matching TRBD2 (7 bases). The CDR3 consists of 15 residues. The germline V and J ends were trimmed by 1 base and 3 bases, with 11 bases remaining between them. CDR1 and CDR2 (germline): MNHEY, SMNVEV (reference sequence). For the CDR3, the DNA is TGTGCCAGCAGTTTATATAGGGGGGGGACAGATACGCAGTATTTT. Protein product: CASSLYRGGTDTQYF.

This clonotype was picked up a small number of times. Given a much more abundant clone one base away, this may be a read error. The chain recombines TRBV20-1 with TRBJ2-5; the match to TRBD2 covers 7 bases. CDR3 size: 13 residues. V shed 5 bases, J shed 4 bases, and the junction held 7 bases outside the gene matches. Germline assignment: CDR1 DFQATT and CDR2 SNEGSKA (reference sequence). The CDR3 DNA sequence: TGCAGTGCTCAAGGACTAGTTAGAGAGACCCAGTACTTC. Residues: CSAQGLVRETQYF.

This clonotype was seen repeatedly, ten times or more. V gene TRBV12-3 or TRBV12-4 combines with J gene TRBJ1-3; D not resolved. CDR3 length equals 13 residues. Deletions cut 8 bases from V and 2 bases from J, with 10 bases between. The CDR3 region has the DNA TGTGCCAGCTCCAGAGACACTGGAAACACCATATATTTT. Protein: CASSRDTGNTIYF.

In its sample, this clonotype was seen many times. In DNA, the CDR3 is TGTGCCAGCAGGCACCCAGGGGGCCTCTATGGCTACACCTTC. Translation: CASRHPGGLYGYTF. The rearrangement uses TRBV6-1 and TRBJ1-2; 8 nucleotides match TRBD1. Trimming removed 6 bases from V and 4 bases from J; junction bases left unmatched: 7. Germline V CDR1 and CDR2: MNHNS, SASEGT. The CDR3 length is 14 residues.

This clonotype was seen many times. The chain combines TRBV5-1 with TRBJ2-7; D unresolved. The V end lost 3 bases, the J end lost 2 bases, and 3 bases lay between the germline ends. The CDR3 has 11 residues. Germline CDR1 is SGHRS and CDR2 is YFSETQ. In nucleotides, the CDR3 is TGCGCCAGCAGCTCGACCTACGAGCAGTACTTC. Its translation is CASSSTYEQYF.

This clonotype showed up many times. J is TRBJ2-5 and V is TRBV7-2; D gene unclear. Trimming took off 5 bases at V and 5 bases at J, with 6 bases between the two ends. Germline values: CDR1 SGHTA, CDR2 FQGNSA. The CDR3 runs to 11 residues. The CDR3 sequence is CASSAGETQYF. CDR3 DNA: TGTGCCAGCAGCGCCGGGGAGACCCAGTACTTC.

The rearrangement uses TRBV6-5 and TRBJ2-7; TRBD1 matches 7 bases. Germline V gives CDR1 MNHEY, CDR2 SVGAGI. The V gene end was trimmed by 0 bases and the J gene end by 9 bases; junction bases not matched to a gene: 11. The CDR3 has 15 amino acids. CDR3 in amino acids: CASSYSVRGFSAQYF. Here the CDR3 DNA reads TGTGCCAGCAGTTACTCGGTCAGGGGGTTTTCAGCGCAGTACTTC.

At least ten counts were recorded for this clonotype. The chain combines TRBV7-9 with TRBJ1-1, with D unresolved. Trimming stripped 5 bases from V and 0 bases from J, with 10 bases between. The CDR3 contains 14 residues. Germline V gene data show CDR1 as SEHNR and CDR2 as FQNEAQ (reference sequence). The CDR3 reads CASSSHFLNTEAFF. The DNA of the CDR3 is TGTGCCAGCAGCAGCCATTTCCTGAACACTGAAGCTTTCTTT. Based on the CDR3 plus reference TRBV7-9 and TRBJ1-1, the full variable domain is DTGVSQNPRHKITKRGQNVTFRCDPISEHNRLYWYRQTLGQGPEFLTYFQNEAQLEKSRLLSDRFSAERPKGSFSTLEIQRTEQGDSAMYLCASSSHFLNTEAFFGQGTRLTVV.

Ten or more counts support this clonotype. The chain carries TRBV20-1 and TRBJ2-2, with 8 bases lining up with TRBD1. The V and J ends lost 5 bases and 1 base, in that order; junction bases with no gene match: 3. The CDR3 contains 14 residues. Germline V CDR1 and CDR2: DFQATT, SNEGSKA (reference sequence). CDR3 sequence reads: CSADGTGNTGELFF. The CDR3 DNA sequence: TGCAGTGCTGACGGGACAGGGAACACCGGGGAGCTGTTTTTT.

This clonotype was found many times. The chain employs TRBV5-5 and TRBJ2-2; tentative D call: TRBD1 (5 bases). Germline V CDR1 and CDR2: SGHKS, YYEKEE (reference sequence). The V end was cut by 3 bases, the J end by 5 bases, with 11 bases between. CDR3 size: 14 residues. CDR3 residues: CASSSTSGTGELFF. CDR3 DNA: TGTGCCAGCAGCTCCACTTCAGGGACCGGGGAGCTGTTTTTT.

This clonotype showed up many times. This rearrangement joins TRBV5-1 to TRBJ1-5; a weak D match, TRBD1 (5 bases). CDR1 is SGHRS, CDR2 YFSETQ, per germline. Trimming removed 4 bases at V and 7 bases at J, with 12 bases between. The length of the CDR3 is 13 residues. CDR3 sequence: CASSLQGGQPQHF. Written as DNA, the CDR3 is TGCGCCAGCAGCCTCCAGGGAGGGCAGCCCCAGCATTTT.

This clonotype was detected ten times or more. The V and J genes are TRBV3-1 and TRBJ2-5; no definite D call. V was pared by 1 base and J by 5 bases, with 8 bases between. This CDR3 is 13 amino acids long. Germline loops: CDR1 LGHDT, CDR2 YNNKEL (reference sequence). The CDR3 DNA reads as TGTGCCAGCAGCCAAGTAACAGTTGAGACCCAGTACTTC. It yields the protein CASSQVTVETQYF.

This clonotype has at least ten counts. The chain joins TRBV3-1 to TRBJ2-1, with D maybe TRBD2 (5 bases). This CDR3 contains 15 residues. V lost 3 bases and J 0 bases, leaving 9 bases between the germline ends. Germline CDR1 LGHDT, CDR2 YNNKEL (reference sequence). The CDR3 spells CASSHGLVSYNEQFF. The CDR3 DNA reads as TGTGCCAGCAGCCACGGACTCGTCTCCTACAATGAGCAGTTCTTC.

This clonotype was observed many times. The DNA of the CDR3 is TGCGCCAGCAGCTTGGCCGGGACACCCTACGAGCAGTACTTC. Its protein is CASSLAGTPYEQYF. The chain couples TRBV5-1 to TRBJ2-7; TRBD1 is a possible D gene (6 bases). This CDR3 has 14 residues. Germline V gives CDR1 SGHRS, CDR2 YFSETQ. V was pared by 0 bases and J by 2 bases, with 9 bases between.

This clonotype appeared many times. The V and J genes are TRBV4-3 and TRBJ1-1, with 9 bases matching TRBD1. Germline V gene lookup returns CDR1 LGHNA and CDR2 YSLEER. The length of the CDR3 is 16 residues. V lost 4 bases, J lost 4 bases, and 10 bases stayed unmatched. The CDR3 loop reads CASSRRTGERGTEAFF. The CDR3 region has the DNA TGCGCCAGCAGCCGGAGGACAGGGGAGAGGGGCACTGAAGCTTTCTTT.

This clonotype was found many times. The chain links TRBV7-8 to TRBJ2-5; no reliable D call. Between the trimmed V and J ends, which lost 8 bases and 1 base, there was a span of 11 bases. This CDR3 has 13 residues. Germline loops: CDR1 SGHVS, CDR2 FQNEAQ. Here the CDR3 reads CASGSRTQETQYF. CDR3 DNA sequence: TGTGCCAGCGGCTCGAGGACCCAAGAGACCCAGTACTTC. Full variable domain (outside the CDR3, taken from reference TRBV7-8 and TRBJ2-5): GAGVSQSPRYKVAKRGQDVALRCDPISGHVSLFWYQQALGQGPEFLTYFQNEAQLDKSGLPSDRFFAERPEGSVSTLKIQRTQQEDSAVYLCASGSRTQETQYFGPGTRLLVL.

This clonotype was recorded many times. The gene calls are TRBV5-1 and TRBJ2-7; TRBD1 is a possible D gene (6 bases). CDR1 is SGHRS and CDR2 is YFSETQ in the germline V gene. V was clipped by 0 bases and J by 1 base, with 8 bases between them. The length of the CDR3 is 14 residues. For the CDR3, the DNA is TGCGCCAGCAGCTTGGCTCAGGGGTCCTACGAGCAGTACTTC. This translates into CASSLAQGSYEQYF.

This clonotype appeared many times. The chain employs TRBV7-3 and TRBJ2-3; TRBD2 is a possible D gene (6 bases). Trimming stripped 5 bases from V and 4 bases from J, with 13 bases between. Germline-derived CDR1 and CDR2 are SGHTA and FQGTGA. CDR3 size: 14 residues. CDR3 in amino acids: CASSNGVAADTQYF. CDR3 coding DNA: TGTGCCAGCAGCAACGGGGTAGCGGCAGATACGCAGTATTTT.

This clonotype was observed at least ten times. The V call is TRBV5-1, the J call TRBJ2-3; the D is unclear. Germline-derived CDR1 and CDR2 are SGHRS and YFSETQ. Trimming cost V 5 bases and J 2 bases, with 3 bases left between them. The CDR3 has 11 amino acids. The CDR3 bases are TGCGCCAGCAGTTTCACAGATACGCAGTATTTT. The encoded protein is CASSFTDTQYF.

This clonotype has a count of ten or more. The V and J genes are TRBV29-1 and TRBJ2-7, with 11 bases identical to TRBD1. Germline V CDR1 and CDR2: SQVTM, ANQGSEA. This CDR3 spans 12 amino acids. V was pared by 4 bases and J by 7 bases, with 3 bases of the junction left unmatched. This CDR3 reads CSVAGQGDEQYF. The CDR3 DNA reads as TGCAGCGTTGCGGGACAGGGGGATGAGCAGTACTTC.

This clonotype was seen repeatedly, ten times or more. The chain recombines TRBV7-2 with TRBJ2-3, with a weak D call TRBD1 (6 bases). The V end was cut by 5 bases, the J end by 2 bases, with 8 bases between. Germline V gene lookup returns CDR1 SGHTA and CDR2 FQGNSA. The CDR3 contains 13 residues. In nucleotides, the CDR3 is TGTGCCAGCAGCCGACAGGTCACAGATACGCAGTATTTT. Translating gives CASSRQVTDTQYF.

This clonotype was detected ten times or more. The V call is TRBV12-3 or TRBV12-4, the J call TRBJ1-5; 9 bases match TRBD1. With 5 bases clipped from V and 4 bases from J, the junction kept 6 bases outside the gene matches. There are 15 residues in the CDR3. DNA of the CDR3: TGTGCCAGCAGTCCAACAGGGGGCCCTAATCAGCCCCAGCATTTT. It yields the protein CASSPTGGPNQPQHF.

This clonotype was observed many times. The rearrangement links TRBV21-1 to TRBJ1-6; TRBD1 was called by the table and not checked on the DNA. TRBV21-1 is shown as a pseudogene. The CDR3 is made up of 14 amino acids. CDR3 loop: CASSPDRGDSPLHF. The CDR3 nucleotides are TGTGCCAGCAGTCCGGACAGGGGGGATTCACCCCTCCACTTT.

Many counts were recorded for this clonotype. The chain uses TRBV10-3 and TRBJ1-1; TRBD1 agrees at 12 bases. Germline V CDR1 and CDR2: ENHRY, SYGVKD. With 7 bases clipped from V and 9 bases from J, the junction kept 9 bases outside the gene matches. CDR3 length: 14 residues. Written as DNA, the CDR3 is TGTGCCATCAAACCGGGACAGGGGGCAATTAAAGCTTTCTTT. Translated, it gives CAIKPGQGAIKAFF.

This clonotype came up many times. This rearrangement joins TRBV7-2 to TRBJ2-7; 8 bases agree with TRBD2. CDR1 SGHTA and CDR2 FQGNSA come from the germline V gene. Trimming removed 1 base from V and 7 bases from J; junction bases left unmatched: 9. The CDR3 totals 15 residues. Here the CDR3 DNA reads TGTGCCAGCAGCTTAGGGGCCCGGACTAGCCGGGAGCAGTACTTC. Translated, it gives CASSLGARTSREQYF.